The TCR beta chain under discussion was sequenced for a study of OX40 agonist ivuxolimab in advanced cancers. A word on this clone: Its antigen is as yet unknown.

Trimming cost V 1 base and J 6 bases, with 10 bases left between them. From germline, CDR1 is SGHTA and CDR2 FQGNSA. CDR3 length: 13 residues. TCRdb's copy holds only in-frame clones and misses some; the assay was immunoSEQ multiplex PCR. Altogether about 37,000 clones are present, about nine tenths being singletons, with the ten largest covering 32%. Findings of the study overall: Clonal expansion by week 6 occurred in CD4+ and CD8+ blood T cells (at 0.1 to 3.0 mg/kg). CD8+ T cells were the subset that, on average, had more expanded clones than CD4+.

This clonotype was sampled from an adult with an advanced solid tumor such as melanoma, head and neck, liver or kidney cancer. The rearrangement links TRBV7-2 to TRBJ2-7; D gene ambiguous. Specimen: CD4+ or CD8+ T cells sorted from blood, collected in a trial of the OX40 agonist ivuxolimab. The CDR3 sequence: CASSLGLPGEQYF. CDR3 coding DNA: TGTGCCAGCAGCTTAGGCCTCCCCGGCGAGCAGTACTTC. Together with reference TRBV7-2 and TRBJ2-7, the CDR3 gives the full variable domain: GAGVSQSPSNKVTEKGKDVELRCDPISGHTALYWYRQSLGQGLEFLIYFQGNSAPDKSGLPSDRFSAERTGGSVSTLTIQRTQQEDSAVYLCASSLGLPGEQYFGPGTRLTVT.